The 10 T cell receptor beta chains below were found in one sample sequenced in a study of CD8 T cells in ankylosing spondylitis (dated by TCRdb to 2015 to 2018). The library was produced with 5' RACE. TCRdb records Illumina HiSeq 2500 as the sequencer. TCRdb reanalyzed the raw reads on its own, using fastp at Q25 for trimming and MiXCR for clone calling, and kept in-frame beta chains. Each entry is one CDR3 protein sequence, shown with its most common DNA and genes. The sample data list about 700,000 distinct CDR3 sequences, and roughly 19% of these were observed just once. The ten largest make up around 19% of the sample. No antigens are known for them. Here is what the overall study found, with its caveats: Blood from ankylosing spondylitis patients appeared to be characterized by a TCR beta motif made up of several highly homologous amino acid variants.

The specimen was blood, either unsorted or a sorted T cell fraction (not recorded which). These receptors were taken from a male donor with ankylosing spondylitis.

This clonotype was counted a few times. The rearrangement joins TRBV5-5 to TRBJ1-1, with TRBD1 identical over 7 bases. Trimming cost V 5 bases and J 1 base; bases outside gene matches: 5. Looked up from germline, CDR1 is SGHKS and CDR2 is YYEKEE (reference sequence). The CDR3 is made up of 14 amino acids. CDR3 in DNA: TGTGCCAGCAGGGCCGGGACAGAGAACACTGAAGCTTTCTTT. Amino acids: CASRAGTENTEAFF.

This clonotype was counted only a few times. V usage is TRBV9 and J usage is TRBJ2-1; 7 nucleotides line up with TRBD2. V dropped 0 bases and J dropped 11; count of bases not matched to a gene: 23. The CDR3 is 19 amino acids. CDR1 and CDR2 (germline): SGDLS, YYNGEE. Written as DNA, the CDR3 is TGTGCCAGCAGCGTAGGGCTGAGGACTTCGGGGACTATCGGCGGTAAGCAGTTCTTC. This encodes CASSVGLRTSGTIGGKQFF.

CDR3 nucleotides: TGTGCCAGCAGCGTAGGAAGGCGGGTAGGGACCGGGGAGCTGTTTTTT. It translates to CASSVGRRVGTGELFF. V and J are TRBV9 and TRBJ2-2, with D perhaps TRBD2 (5 bases). Germline CDR1 and CDR2: SGDLS and YYNGEE. The CDR3 covers 16 residues. Trimming removed 0 bases at V and 5 bases at J, with 14 bases between.

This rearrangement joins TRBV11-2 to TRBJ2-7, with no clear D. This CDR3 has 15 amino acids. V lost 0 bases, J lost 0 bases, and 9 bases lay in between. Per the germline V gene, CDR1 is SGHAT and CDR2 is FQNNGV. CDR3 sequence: CASSLEQWSSYEQYF. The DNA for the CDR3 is TGTGCCAGCAGCTTAGAACAGTGGAGCTCCTACGAGCAGTACTTC.

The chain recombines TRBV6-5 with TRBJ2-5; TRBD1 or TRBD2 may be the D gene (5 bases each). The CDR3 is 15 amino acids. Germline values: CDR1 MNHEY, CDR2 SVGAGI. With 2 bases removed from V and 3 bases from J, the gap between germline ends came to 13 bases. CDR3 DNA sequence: TGTGCCAGCAGTTACCAGGGACGTAGGGAAGAGACCCAGTACTTC. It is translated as CASSYQGRREETQYF.

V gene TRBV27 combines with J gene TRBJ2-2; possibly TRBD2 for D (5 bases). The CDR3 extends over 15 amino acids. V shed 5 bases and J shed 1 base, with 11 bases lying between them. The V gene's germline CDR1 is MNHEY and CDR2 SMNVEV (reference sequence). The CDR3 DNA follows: TGTGCCAGCAGTCCAAGCGGAGAGAACACCGGGGAGCTGTTTTTT. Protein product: CASSPSGENTGELFF.

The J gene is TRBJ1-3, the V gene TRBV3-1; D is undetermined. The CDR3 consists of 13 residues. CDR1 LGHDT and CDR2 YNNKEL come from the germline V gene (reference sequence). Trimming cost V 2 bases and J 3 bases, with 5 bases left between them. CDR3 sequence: CASSQLIGNTIYF. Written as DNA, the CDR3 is TGTGCCAGCAGCCAACTCATTGGAAACACCATATATTTT. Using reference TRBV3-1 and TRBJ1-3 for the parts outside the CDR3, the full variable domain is DTAVSQTPKYLVTQMGNDKSIKCEQNLGHDTMYWYKQDSKKFLKIMFSYNNKELIINETVPNRFSPKSPDKAHLNLHINSLELGDSAVYFCASSQLIGNTIYFGEGSWLTVV.

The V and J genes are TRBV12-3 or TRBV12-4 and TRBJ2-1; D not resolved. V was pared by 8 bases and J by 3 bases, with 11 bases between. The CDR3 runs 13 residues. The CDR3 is CASPSCGYNEQFF. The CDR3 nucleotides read TGTGCCAGCCCCTCCTGCGGCTACAATGAGCAGTTCTTC.

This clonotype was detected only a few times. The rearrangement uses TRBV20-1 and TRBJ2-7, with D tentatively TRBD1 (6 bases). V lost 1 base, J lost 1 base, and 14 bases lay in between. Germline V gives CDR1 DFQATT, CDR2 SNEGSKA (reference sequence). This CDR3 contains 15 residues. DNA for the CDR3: TGCAGTGCTAGAGGGGGGACAAGTAAATCCTACGAGCAGTACTTC. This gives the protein CSARGGTSKSYEQYF.

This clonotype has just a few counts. CDR3 nucleotides: TGCAGTGCCCGGAGGGAGGGTCAGCCCCAGCATTTT. This codes for CSARREGQPQHF. This chain connects TRBV20-1 to TRBJ1-5; D gene uncertain. Per the germline V gene, CDR1 is DFQATT and CDR2 is SNEGSKA (reference sequence). Trimming stripped 6 bases from V and 6 bases from J, with 12 bases between. The CDR3 has 12 residues.